The entry that follows covers one T cell receptor (beta chain) sequence. Its antigen is as yet unknown. Library preparation for TCR beta used quantitative 5'-RACE with molecular barcodes. TCRdb analysed the 5' RACE reads with MiXCR anew, one entry per CDR3 protein. The data show 270,000 or so distinct CDR3 sequences, roughly 18% seen once. The sample is drawn from a study of CD8 T cells in ankylosing spondylitis. The germline CDR1 and CDR2 sequences are SNHLY and FYNNEI. This CDR3 region has 15 residues. J lost 6 bases, V lost 7 bases, and 9 bases had no gene match. Points from the study as a whole: Significantly higher representation of disease-linked clones was reported for matched ankylosing spondylitis synovial fluid. Reactive arthritis synovial fluid and blood previously showed some of these motif variants. Apparently characteristic of ankylosing spondylitis blood was a TCR beta motif (about 8 highly homologous variants).

The receptor comes from a male donor with ankylosing spondylitis or in good health (not recorded which). The chain has TRBV2 and TRBJ2-1; TRBD2 matches at 10 bases. Sequencing was done on a sample of blood, either unsorted or a sorted T cell fraction (not recorded which). In DNA, the CDR3 is TGTGCCAGCAAGAGCTTTAGCGGGAGGACCAATGAGCAGTTCTTC. This sequence encodes CASKSFSGRTNEQFF. The variable domain in full, completed from reference TRBV2 and TRBJ2-1, reads EPEVTQTPSHQVTQMGQEVILRCVPISNHLYFYWYRQILGQKVEFLVSFYNNEISEKSEIFDDQFSVERPDGSNFTLKIRSTKLEDSAMYFCASKSFSGRTNEQFFGPGTRLTVL.